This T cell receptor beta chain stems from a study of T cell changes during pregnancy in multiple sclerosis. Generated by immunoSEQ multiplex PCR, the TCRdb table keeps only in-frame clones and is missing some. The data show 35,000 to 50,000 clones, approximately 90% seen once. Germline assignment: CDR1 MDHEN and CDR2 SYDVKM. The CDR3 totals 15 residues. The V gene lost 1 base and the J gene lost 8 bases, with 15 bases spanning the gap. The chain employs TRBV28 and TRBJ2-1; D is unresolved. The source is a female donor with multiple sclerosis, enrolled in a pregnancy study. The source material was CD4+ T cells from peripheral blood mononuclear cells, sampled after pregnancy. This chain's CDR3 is CASSLFPSGTHEQFF. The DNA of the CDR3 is TGTGCCAGCAGTTTATTTCCTAGTGGTACGCATGAGCAGTTCTTC.